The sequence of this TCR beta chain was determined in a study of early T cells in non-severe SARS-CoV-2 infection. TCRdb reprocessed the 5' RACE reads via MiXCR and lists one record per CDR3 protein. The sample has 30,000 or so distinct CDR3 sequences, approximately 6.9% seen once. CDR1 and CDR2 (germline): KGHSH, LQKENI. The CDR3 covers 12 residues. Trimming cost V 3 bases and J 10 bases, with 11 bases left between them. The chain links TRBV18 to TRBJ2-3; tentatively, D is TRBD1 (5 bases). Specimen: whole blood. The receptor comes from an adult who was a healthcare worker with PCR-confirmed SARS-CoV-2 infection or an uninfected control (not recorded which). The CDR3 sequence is CASSPRDPAQYF. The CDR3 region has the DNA TGTGCCAGCTCACCCAGGGATCCTGCGCAGTATTTT.